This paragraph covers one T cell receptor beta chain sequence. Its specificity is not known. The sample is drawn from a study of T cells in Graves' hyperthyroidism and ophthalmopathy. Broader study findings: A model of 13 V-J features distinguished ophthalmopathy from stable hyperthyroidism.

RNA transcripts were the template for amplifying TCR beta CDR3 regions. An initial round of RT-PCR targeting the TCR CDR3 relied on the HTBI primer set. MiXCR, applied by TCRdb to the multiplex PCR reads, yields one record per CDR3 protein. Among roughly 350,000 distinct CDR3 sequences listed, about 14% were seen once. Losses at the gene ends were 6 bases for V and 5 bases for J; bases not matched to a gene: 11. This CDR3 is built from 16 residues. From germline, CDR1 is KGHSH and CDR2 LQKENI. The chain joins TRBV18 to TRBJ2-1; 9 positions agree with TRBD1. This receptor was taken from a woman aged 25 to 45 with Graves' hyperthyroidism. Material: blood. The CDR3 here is CASSREWTGVHNEQFF. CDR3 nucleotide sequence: TGTGCCAGCTCGCGCGAATGGACAGGGGTCCACAATGAGCAGTTCTTC.